Given below is one T cell receptor beta chain in context. The data were taken from a study of CD8 T cells in Susac syndrome. This CDR3 is 14 amino acids long. From germline, CDR1 is SQVTM and CDR2 ANQGSEA. Germline trimming cut 4 bases from V and 6 bases from J; bases unmatched to any gene: 6. An input of about 0.45 to 1 ug of RNA was subjected to reverse transcription using random hexamers. An immunoSEQ multiplex PCR generated amplified TCR beta CDR3 products spanning 54 Vbeta and 13 Jbeta. TCRdb reprocessed the immunoSEQ multiplex PCR reads with MiXCR, giving one entry per CDR3 protein. The data show about 200,000 distinct CDR3 sequences, around 93% seen once. Sequencing of TCR beta drew on CD8+ and CD4+ T cells from blood. In contrast to the negatively isolated CD8+ and CD4+ T cells, TEMRA cells were FACS-enriched.

Sequencing was carried out using CD4+ T cells from PBMCs. This receptor was identified in a human donor with multiple sclerosis. The chain is built from TRBV29-1 and TRBJ1-4; TRBD1 aligns across 9 bases. In DNA form, the CDR3 reads TGCAGCGTTGGGCCGGGACAGGGATATGAAAAACTGTTTTTT. Amino acids: CSVGPGQGYEKLFF.